The sequence of this TCR beta chain was determined in a study of beta chain features in type 1 diabetes. Germline V gene data show CDR1 as SGHNT and CDR2 as YENEEA. The V and J ends lost 10 bases and 2 bases respectively, with 16 bases between them. The CDR3 has 14 amino acids. Regarding this clone: The target antigen is unknown.

The authors reverse transcribed all of the isolated RNA, so sequencing captured expressed TCRB transcripts. Measured with immunoSEQ multiplex PCR; TCRdb has only the in-frame clones, and not every one. The profile covers 600,000 or so clones, with around 12% appearing a single time and roughly 0.11% taken by the ten largest. General study results and limits: Patients with type 1 diabetes showed fewer VDJ junction insertions and more deletions. Within each of all four CD4+ subsets, Type 1 diabetes patients had TCRB CDR3s that were moderately but significantly shorter.

Post-sort purity exceeded 98% for all sorted populations. V usage is TRBV11-3 and J usage is TRBJ2-3; perhaps D is TRBD1 or TRBD2 (5 bases each). Material: naive CD4+ T cells from blood. This sequence was found in a man aged 25 to 45 with type 1 diabetes. The CDR3 loop is CAITPTGTTDTQYF. The CDR3 DNA is TGTGCCATCACCCCAACGGGGACCACAGATACGCAGTATTTT.